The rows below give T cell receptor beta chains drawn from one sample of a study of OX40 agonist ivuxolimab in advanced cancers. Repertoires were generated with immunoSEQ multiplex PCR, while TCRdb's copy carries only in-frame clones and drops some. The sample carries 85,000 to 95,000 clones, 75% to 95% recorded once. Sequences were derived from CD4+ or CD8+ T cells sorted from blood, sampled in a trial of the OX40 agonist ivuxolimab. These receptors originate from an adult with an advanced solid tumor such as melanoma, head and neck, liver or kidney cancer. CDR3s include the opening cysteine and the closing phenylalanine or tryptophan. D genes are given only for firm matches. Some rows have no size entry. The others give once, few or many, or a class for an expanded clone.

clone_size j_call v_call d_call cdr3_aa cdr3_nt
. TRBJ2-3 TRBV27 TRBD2 CASSLLGTSGSFDTQYF TGTGCCAGCAGCCTATTAGGGACTAGCGGGAGTTTTGATACGCAGTATTTT
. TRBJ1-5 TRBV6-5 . CASSEIGFKHF TGTGCCAGCAGTGAAATAGGATTTAAGCATTTT
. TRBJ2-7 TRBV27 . CASRELGRSTYEQYF TGTGCCAGCAGGGAATTGGGGCGGAGTACCTACGAGCAGTACTTC
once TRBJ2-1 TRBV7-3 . CASSLGGSYNEQFF TGTGCCAGCAGCTTGGGGGGATCCTACAATGAGCAGTTCTTC
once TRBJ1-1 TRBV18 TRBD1 CASSPRAWTGGVTEAFF TGTGCCAGCTCACCACGGGCCTGGACAGGGGGAGTCACTGAAGCTTTCTTT
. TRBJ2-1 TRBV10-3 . CAISESRQGNEQFF TGTGCCATCAGTGAGTCGCGGCAGGGTAATGAGCAGTTCTTC
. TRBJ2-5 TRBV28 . CALSEGGEETQYF TGTGCCTTGAGTGAGGGGGGGGAGGAGACCCAGTACTTC
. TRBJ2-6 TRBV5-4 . CASSLRSSGANVLTF TGTGCCAGCAGCTTACGGAGCTCTGGGGCCAACGTCCTGACTTTC
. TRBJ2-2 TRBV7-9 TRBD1 CASSTTYFTGENTGELFF TGTGCCAGCAGCACGACTTACTTTACAGGGGAGAACACCGGGGAGCTGTTTTTT
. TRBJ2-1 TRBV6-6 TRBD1 CASSTLDRANEQFF TGTGCCAGCAGTACGTTGGACAGGGCCAATGAGCAGTTCTTC
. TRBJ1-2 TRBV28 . CASSPTGTYGYTF TGTGCCAGCAGTCCTACCGGGACCTATGGCTACACCTTC
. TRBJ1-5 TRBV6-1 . CASSEGLVGAEPQHF TGTGCCAGCAGTGAAGGGCTAGTAGGGGCTGAGCCCCAGCATTTT
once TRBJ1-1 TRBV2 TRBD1 CASVLQGTEAFF TGTGCCAGCGTTTTACAGGGGACTGAAGCTTTCTTT
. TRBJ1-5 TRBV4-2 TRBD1 CASSQNRGYNQPQHF TGTGCCAGCAGCCAAAACAGGGGATACAATCAGCCCCAGCATTTT
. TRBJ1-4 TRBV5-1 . CASSLGGTNEKLFF TGCGCCAGCAGCTTGGGTGGAACTAATGAAAAACTGTTTTTT
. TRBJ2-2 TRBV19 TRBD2 CASSRRTSGRQNTGELFF TGTGCCAGTAGTAGACGGACTAGCGGGAGACAGAACACCGGGGAGCTGTTTTTT
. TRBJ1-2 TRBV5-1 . CASSPTGQPNYGYTF TGCGCCAGCAGCCCCACCGGACAGCCTAACTATGGCTACACCTTC
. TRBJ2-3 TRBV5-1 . CASSLGLRTVLDTQYF TGCGCCAGCAGCTTGGGATTAAGGACAGTTCTAGATACGCAGTATTTT
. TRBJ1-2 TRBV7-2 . CASSLARGNTIYGYTF TGTGCCAGCAGCTTAGCGCGGGGGAACACAATCTATGGCTACACCTTC
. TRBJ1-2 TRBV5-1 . CASSPLQGVNYGYTF TGCGCCAGCAGCCCCCTACAGGGAGTTAACTATGGCTACACCTTC
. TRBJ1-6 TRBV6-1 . CASSAGPYNSPLHF TGTGCCAGCAGTGCCGGGCCGTATAATTCACCCCTCCACTTT
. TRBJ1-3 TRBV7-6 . CASSTTSGNTIYF TGTGCCAGCAGCACTACCTCTGGAAACACCATATATTTT
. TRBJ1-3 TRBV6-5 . CASSYPQSSGNTIYF TGTGCCAGCAGTTACCCACAATCCTCTGGAAACACCATATATTTT
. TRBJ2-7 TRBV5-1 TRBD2 CASSALPSGGSYEQYF TGCGCCAGCAGCGCCCTCCCGAGCGGGGGTTCCTACGAGCAGTACTTC